The 32 T cell receptor beta chains below all came from one sample that was sequenced in a study of shared clonotypes between healthy human individuals. This table comes from immunoSEQ multiplex PCR, and its TCRdb copy is limited to in-frame clones, with some not included. The repertoire holds about 2.3 million clones, with approximately 95% as singletons. Sequenced sample: naive CD4+ T cells from PBMCs. Subset reported: CD45RA+ positively selected. All receptors derive from a man younger than 35 in good health. Some clones in this sample may be carry-over from other donors' samples.

The rearrangement joins TRBV4-2 to TRBJ2-1; no firm D call. V lost 0 bases, J lost 13 bases, and 7 bases lay in between. The germline CDR1 and CDR2 sequences are LGHNA and YNFKEQ. CDR3 length equals 11 residues. As DNA, the CDR3 is TGTGCCAGCAGCCAAGATCTTAATCAGTTCTTC. This gives the protein CASSQDLNQFF.

On this clone: The same CDR3 also results from other DNA sequences found in this sample. V usage is TRBV5-1 and J usage is TRBJ2-1, with TRBD2 matching 8 bases. Germline CDR1 is SGHRS and CDR2 is YFSETQ. V lost 0 bases and J lost 6; bases outside the gene matches: 5. This CDR3 contains 15 residues. CDR3 sequence: CASSLVGTRGNEQFF. The CDR3 DNA follows: TGCGCCAGCAGCTTGGTAGGGACTAGAGGCAATGAGCAGTTCTTC.

The rearrangement uses TRBV7-2 and TRBJ2-5; 11 bases are a match to TRBD2. This CDR3 is 16 amino acids long. The V gene's germline CDR1 is SGHTA and CDR2 FQGNSA. V lost 5 bases to trimming and J lost 5 bases; unmatched junction nucleotides: 10. The CDR3 loop reads CASSLRLAGYEETQYF. The CDR3 nucleotides read TGTGCCAGCAGCCTACGACTAGCGGGATATGAGGAGACCCAGTACTTC.

The chain is built from TRBV11-1 and TRBJ2-7, with a possible D match to TRBD2 (6 bases). Deletions cut 6 bases from V and 4 bases from J, with 13 bases between. The CDR3 is 13 amino acids. The germline V gene encodes CDR1 SGHAT and CDR2 FQDESV (reference sequence). The CDR3 sequence: CASRRGPQYEQYF. CDR3 bases: TGTGCCAGCAGGCGGGGTCCCCAGTACGAGCAGTACTTC.

J is TRBJ2-5 and V is TRBV7-8; D remains ambiguous. This CDR3 is built from 12 residues. The V and J ends lost 4 bases and 4 bases respectively, with 7 bases between them. Germline V gene lookup returns CDR1 SGHVS and CDR2 FQNEAQ. CDR3 loop: CASSSIRETQYF. CDR3 DNA: TGTGCCAGCAGCTCCATAAGAGAGACCCAGTACTTC.

CDR3 residues: CASSQGQYSYEQYF. In DNA form, the CDR3 reads TGCGCCAGCAGCCAAGGGCAGTATTCCTACGAGCAGTACTTC. V is TRBV4-1 and J is TRBJ2-7; D remains unclear. Deletions cut 1 base from V and 1 base from J, with 8 bases between. This CDR3 spans 14 amino acids. Germline CDR1 is MGHRA and CDR2 is YSYEKL.

The rearrangement links TRBV7-2 to TRBJ2-6, with 9 nucleotides matching TRBD1. Germline V gene lookup returns CDR1 SGHTA and CDR2 FQGNSA. This CDR3 is built from 17 residues. V was clipped by 6 bases and J by 0 bases; unmatched bases: 6. The CDR3 DNA sequence: TGTGCCAGCAGGACGGGACAGGGTCGCTCTGGGGCCAACGTCCTGACTTTC. This codes for CASRTGQGRSGANVLTF.

This rearrangement joins TRBV4-2 to TRBJ1-3; 7 bases match TRBD1. With 0 bases clipped from V and 0 bases from J, the junction kept 5 bases outside the gene matches. CDR1 and CDR2 from the germline V gene are LGHNA and YNFKEQ. The CDR3 is 17 amino acids. CDR3 coding DNA: TGTGCCAGCAGCCAAGATAGGGGGCAGGGCTCTGGAAACACCATATATTTT. It translates to CASSQDRGQGSGNTIYF.

The CDR3: CASSLGTVPETQYF. CDR3 nucleotides: TGCGCCAGCAGCTTGGGGACGGTACCAGAGACCCAGTACTTC. The chain recombines TRBV5-1 with TRBJ2-5; D gene unclear. The CDR3 spans 14 residues. Germline V gene lookup returns CDR1 SGHRS and CDR2 YFSETQ. Trimming removed 0 bases from V and 4 bases from J, with 10 bases in between. Supplemented by reference TRBV5-1 and TRBJ2-5, the full variable domain reads KAGVTQTPRYLIKTRGQQVTLSCSPISGHRSVSWYQQTPGQGLQFLFEYFSETQRNKGNFPGRFSGRQFSNSRSEMNVSTLELGDSALYLCASSLGTVPETQYFGPGTRLLVL.

V and J are TRBV7-9 and TRBJ2-7; 8 bases match TRBD1. V was pared by 3 bases and J by 0 bases, with 10 bases of the junction left unmatched. The length of the CDR3 is 17 residues. CDR1 is SEHNR and CDR2 is FQNEAQ in the germline V gene (reference sequence). The CDR3 here is CASSLYGQGTSSYEQYF. In DNA form, the CDR3 reads TGTGCCAGCAGCTTGTACGGACAGGGAACTAGCTCCTACGAGCAGTACTTC.

The rearrangement uses TRBV11-3 and TRBJ2-7; a weak D match, TRBD2 (7 bases). The CDR3 is 13 amino acids. The V and J ends lost 4 bases and 5 bases respectively, with 12 bases between them. Germline CDR1 and CDR2: SGHNT and YENEEA. Here the CDR3 reads CASSWGGDDEQYF. CDR3 bases: TGTGCCAGCAGCTGGGGGGGCGACGACGAGCAGTACTTC.

This clone was picked up a small number of times. The rearrangement joins TRBV27 to TRBJ1-2; 9 bases map to TRBD1. Germline V CDR1 and CDR2: MNHEY, SMNVEV (reference sequence). The CDR3 spans 14 residues. The junction had 8 bases not matched to a gene; V was cut back by 5 bases and J by 7 bases. Here the CDR3 reads CASSSPGTGFGYTF. CDR3 nucleotides: TGTGCCAGCAGTAGTCCCGGGACAGGGTTTGGCTACACCTTC.

The chain links TRBV28 to TRBJ2-6; D unresolved. The CDR3 totals 15 residues. The ends were cut back, 2 bases at V and 3 bases at J, with 8 bases in the middle. From germline, CDR1 is MDHEN and CDR2 SYDVKM. In DNA, the CDR3 is TGTGCCAGCAGTTTAAGATTAGTTGGGGCCAACGTCCTGACTTTC. Encoded protein: CASSLRLVGANVLTF.

V usage is TRBV27 and J usage is TRBJ2-1, with a weak D call TRBD2 (5 bases). The CDR3 has 16 residues. Germline CDR1 MNHEY, CDR2 SMNVEV (reference sequence). V lost 5 bases to trimming and J lost 0 bases, with 14 bases between them. The CDR3 DNA sequence: TGTGCCAGCAGTCCGCTAGCAGTTGGCTCCTACAATGAGCAGTTCTTC. The encoded protein is CASSPLAVGSYNEQFF.

The chain employs TRBV28 and TRBJ1-4; D might be TRBD1 (5 bases). This CDR3 region has 12 residues. The V end was cut by 4 bases, the J end by 12 bases, with 12 bases between. Germline V gene data show CDR1 as MDHEN and CDR2 as SYDVKM. The CDR3 DNA sequence: TGTGCCAGCAGTTCTTACCCGGGGGAACTGTTTTTT. It encodes CASSSYPGELFF.

This clone occurred once. Other DNA sequences in the sample encode the same CDR3. The chain uses TRBV7-3 and TRBJ1-1; perhaps TRBD1 as D (5 bases). Per the germline V gene, CDR1 is SGHTA and CDR2 is FQGTGA. The CDR3 runs to 13 residues. V was shortened by 2 bases and J by 5 bases, with 9 bases between the two germline ends. CDR3: CASSLSRVTEAFF. CDR3 DNA sequence: TGTGCCAGCAGCTTATCCAGGGTAACTGAAGCTTTCTTT.

The genes are TRBV4-2 and TRBJ2-7; 10 bases align to TRBD2. Trimming cost V 4 bases and J 4 bases; bases outside gene matches: 4. This CDR3 spans 14 amino acids. CDR1 is LGHNA and CDR2 is YNFKEQ in the germline V gene. The CDR3 region is CASSPSGRGYEQYF. In nucleotides, the CDR3 is TGTGCCAGCAGCCCTAGCGGGAGAGGATACGAGCAGTACTTC.

The V and J genes are TRBV29-1 and TRBJ2-3; 7 bases match TRBD1. V trimming: 3 bases; J trimming: 3 bases; junction bases outside the gene matches: 6. CDR3 length equals 14 residues. Germline V gene lookup returns CDR1 SQVTM and CDR2 ANQGSEA. In DNA, the CDR3 is TGCAGCGTTGACCCTGGACAGGTTACAGATACGCAGTATTTT. Amino acids: CSVDPGQVTDTQYF.

The rearrangement uses TRBV5-1 and TRBJ2-2, with 9 nucleotides matching TRBD2. The V gene's germline CDR1 is SGHRS and CDR2 YFSETQ. The CDR3 runs 16 residues. With V trimmed by 4 bases and J by 2 bases, 6 bases remained unmatched. DNA for the CDR3: TGCGCCAGCAGCCCACGGACTAGCGATAACACCGGGGAGCTGTTTTTT. It specifies CASSPRTSDNTGELFF.

The chain joins TRBV14 to TRBJ2-1; the match to TRBD1 covers 11 bases. This CDR3 is 17 amino acids long. Germline V gives CDR1 SGHDN, CDR2 FVKESK. Trimming at V came to 1 base and at J to 2 bases, leaving 4 bases not matched to a gene. The CDR3 is CASSQVPGQGAYNEQFF. DNA for the CDR3: TGTGCCAGCAGCCAAGTGCCGGGACAGGGGGCCTACAATGAGCAGTTCTTC.

Remarks on this clone: The sample contains more than one DNA sequence encoding this CDR3. The gene calls are TRBV5-6 and TRBJ1-3, with no clear D. Germline loops: CDR1 SGHDT, CDR2 YYEEEE. With 2 bases removed from V and 8 bases from J, the gap between germline ends came to 5 bases. This CDR3 spans 11 amino acids. CDR3 sequence (DNA): TGTGCCAGCAGCTTAGCGGACACCATATATTTT. It codes for CASSLADTIYF.

V is TRBV28 and J is TRBJ1-5; 8 bases agree with TRBD1. The length of the CDR3 is 17 residues. V dropped 2 bases and J dropped 3; count of bases not matched to a gene: 9. The germline V gene encodes CDR1 MDHEN and CDR2 SYDVKM. The CDR3 DNA reads TGTGCCAGCAGTTTAGGCCCAGGGGGCTTAAACAATCAGCCCCAGCATTTT. This encodes CASSLGPGGLNNQPQHF.

As to this clone: The sample carries other DNA sequences with the same CDR3. CDR3 sequence reads: CASSLYRGTEAFF. The CDR3 DNA is TGTGCCAGCAGCCTTTACAGGGGGACTGAAGCTTTCTTT. The chain uses TRBV5-4 and TRBJ1-1, with 8 bases matching TRBD1. The CDR3 extends over 13 amino acids. V was pared by 4 bases and J by 5 bases, with 4 bases of the junction left unmatched. Per germline, CDR1 SGHNT and CDR2 YYREEE (reference sequence).

The V call is TRBV4-3, the J call TRBJ2-1; no clear D gene. The germline V gene encodes CDR1 LGHNA and CDR2 YSLEER. V dropped 0 bases and J dropped 9 bases, with 15 bases sitting between them. The CDR3 loop spans 15 amino acids. CDR3 sequence: CASSQEGSSFAEQFF. Here the CDR3 DNA reads TGCGCCAGCAGCCAAGAAGGGTCTAGTTTTGCTGAGCAGTTCTTC.

V usage is TRBV21-1 and J usage is TRBJ2-7; no check of the table's D call, TRBD2, against the DNA was made. TRBV21-1 is listed as a pseudogene. This CDR3 has 13 amino acids. The chain's CDR3 is CASSKSTTYEQYF. The CDR3 bases are TGTGCCAGCAGCAAAAGCACGACCTACGAGCAGTACTTC.

The chain combines TRBV28 with TRBJ1-4, with 8 bases fitting TRBD1. CDR3 size: 15 residues. V was clipped by 5 bases and J by 8 bases; unmatched bases: 10. Germline V gene data show CDR1 as MDHEN and CDR2 as SYDVKM. The CDR3 loop reads CASSPTQGAGEKLFF. The CDR3 coding sequence is TGTGCCAGCAGTCCAACCCAGGGGGCGGGGGAAAAACTGTTTTTT.

Comment on this clone: At the DNA level, this CDR3 is encoded by other sequences in the same sample as well. The chain combines TRBV20-1 with TRBJ1-1; D remains ambiguous. This CDR3 is 11 amino acids long. Germline CDR1 reads DFQATT; CDR2 reads SNEGSKA (reference sequence). Trimming cost V 1 base and J 6 bases, with 6 bases left between them. CDR3 in amino acids: CSARGAAEAFF. The CDR3 nucleotides read TGCAGTGCTAGAGGGGCGGCTGAAGCTTTCTTT.

V gene TRBV4-2 combines with J gene TRBJ1-5; D is perhaps TRBD1 (6 bases). The V gene lost 0 bases and the J gene lost 6 bases, with 15 bases spanning the gap. The germline V gene has CDR1 LGHNA and CDR2 YNFKEQ. This CDR3 has 16 amino acids. The CDR3 bases are TGTGCCAGCAGCCAAGACTACAGGGAGAAGTTTCAGCCCCAGCATTTT. This encodes CASSQDYREKFQPQHF.

Turning to this clone: The same CDR3 is also encoded by other DNA sequences in this sample. The J gene is TRBJ2-5, the V gene TRBV9; D perhaps matches TRBD1 (5 bases). CDR1 and CDR2 (germline): SGDLS, YYNGEE. The CDR3 extends over 15 amino acids. Deletions cut 2 bases from V and 2 bases from J, with 13 bases between. The CDR3 loop is CASSVGRQTQETQYF. The CDR3, as DNA: TGTGCCAGCAGCGTTGGACGACAGACTCAAGAGACCCAGTACTTC.

The rearrangement links TRBV28 to TRBJ2-7; D tentatively fits TRBD1 or TRBD2 (5 bases each). Germline values: CDR1 MDHEN, CDR2 SYDVKM. The CDR3 is 14 amino acids. V lost 6 bases and J 2 bases, leaving 14 bases between the germline ends. CDR3 sequence reads: CASRPQGDPYEQYF. CDR3 nucleotides: TGTGCCAGCAGGCCCCAAGGGGACCCCTACGAGCAGTACTTC.

Comment on this clone: Other nucleotide sequences from this sample produce the same CDR3. V usage is TRBV28 and J usage is TRBJ1-2; D unclear. Germline CDR1 MDHEN, CDR2 SYDVKM. The germline V and J ends were trimmed by 4 bases and 4 bases, with 7 bases remaining between them. There are 12 residues in the CDR3. DNA for the CDR3: TGTGCCAGCAGTTCCCTACTCTATGGCTACACCTTC. Its protein product is CASSSLLYGYTF.

The gene calls are TRBV30 and TRBJ2-3, with TRBD2 identical over 8 bases. Germline assignment: CDR1 GTSNPN and CDR2 SVGIG (reference sequence). The CDR3 consists of 14 residues. V was pared by 1 base and J by 8 bases, with 8 bases of the junction left unmatched. The CDR3: CAWSGWAGGGTQYF. CDR3 sequence (DNA): TGTGCCTGGAGTGGTTGGGCGGGAGGTGGTACGCAGTATTTT.